The 21 T cell receptor beta chains presented below share a single source sample, sequenced in a study of CD8 T cells in ankylosing spondylitis. A single record per CDR3 protein comes from TCRdb applying MiXCR to the 5' RACE reads. Of around 330,000 distinct CDR3 sequences in the sample, around 10% are singletons; the top ten hold 9.1%. The material sequenced was blood, either unsorted or a sorted T cell fraction (not recorded which). All receptors derive from a female donor with ankylosing spondylitis or in good health (not recorded which).

This clonotype was picked up many times. CDR3: CASSGAAGAKNIQYF. CDR3 bases: TGCGCCAGCAGCGGGGCTGCCGGAGCCAAAAACATTCAGTACTTC. The rearrangement joins TRBV5-1 to TRBJ2-4; D perhaps matches TRBD1 (5 bases). The CDR3 length is 15 residues. Trimming shortened V by 4 bases and J by 0 bases, and 11 bases separated the two germline ends. Germline V gives CDR1 SGHRS, CDR2 YFSETQ.

This clonotype was observed a few times. The gene calls are TRBV3-1 and TRBJ2-5, with 9 bases aligning to TRBD2. Germline CDR1 LGHDT, CDR2 YNNKEL (reference sequence). The CDR3 is made up of 16 amino acids. Trimming cost V 0 bases and J 2 bases; bases outside gene matches: 4. Here the CDR3 DNA reads TGTGCCAGCAGCCAAGATTTTAGCGGGGGACAAGAGACCCAGTACTTC. It encodes CASSQDFSGGQETQYF.

This clonotype was seen many times. J is TRBJ2-2 and V is TRBV12-3 or TRBV12-4, with D maybe TRBD2 (6 bases). With 6 bases removed from V and 3 bases from J, the gap between germline ends came to 14 bases. The CDR3 has 15 amino acids. For the CDR3, the DNA is TGTGCCAGCAGCCCCCCGGGACTCGACACCGGGGAGCTGTTTTTT. It codes for CASSPPGLDTGELFF.

The table lists this clonotype with many counts. The chain is built from TRBV10-3 and TRBJ1-1, with 10 bases aligning to TRBD1. Germline-derived CDR1 and CDR2 are ENHRY and SYGVKD. The CDR3 runs 17 residues. With 6 bases clipped from V and 5 bases from J, the junction kept 15 bases outside the gene matches. As DNA, the CDR3 is TGTGCCATCAGGGGATCCGGGACAGGGGCCAGGTGGACTGAAGCTTTCTTT. It specifies CAIRGSGTGARWTEAFF.

The J gene is TRBJ2-7, the V gene TRBV28, with D tentatively TRBD2 (7 bases). The CDR3 contains 14 residues. Germline CDR1 reads MDHEN; CDR2 reads SYDVKM. The ends were cut back, 1 base at V and 2 bases at J, with 9 bases in the middle. The CDR3 loop reads CASSLSGGPYEQYF. CDR3 DNA sequence: TGTGCCAGCAGTTTATCGGGGGGCCCCTACGAGCAGTACTTC.

This clonotype was recorded a few times. The rearrangement uses TRBV20-1 and TRBJ2-5; 7 nucleotides match TRBD2. Germline V gives CDR1 DFQATT, CDR2 SNEGSKA (reference sequence). CDR3 length equals 14 residues. V lost 8 bases and J lost 1; bases outside the gene matches: 10. The CDR3 region has the DNA TGCAGTTTATTCGCTAGCGGCTCCCAAGAGACCCAGTACTTC. Amino acids: CSLFASGSQETQYF.

This clonotype was seen only a few times. This sequence joins TRBV28 and TRBJ2-7; 8 bases agree with TRBD1. The V gene's germline CDR1 is MDHEN and CDR2 SYDVKM. Unmatched junction bases numbered 4, after V lost 6 bases and J lost 0 bases. The CDR3 spans 14 residues. CDR3 nucleotide sequence: TGTGCCAGCAGCCAGGGGGCAGGCTCCTACGAGCAGTACTTC. Translated, it gives CASSQGAGSYEQYF.

For this clonotype: Given a much more abundant clone one base away, this may be a read error. The chain employs TRBV5-1 and TRBJ2-2, with a possible D match to TRBD2 (5 bases). Looked up from germline, CDR1 is SGHRS and CDR2 is YFSETQ. The CDR3 runs to 16 residues. As DNA, the CDR3 is TGCGCCAGCAGACTTGGTGCGGGCCAGAGGACCGTGGAGCTGTTTTTT. This codes for CASRLGAGQRTVELFF.

This chain connects TRBV28 to TRBJ2-6; D assignment may be TRBD1 or TRBD2 (5 bases each). The CDR3 runs to 14 residues. The V end lost 7 bases, the J end lost 5 bases, and 12 bases lay between the germline ends. CDR1 and CDR2 from the germline V gene are MDHEN and SYDVKM. CDR3 in amino acids: CASNQGGWANVLTF. The CDR3 nucleotides read TGTGCCAGCAATCAGGGCGGGTGGGCCAACGTCCTGACTTTC.

In DNA form, the CDR3 reads TGTGCCAGCAGCTTGACCCTAGCGGGTCGAGAGACCCAGTACTTC. Translated, it gives CASSLTLAGRETQYF. The chain combines TRBV7-2 with TRBJ2-5; TRBD2 agrees at 8 bases. The germline V gene has CDR1 SGHTA and CDR2 FQGNSA. This CDR3 has 15 residues. V gave up 3 bases and J gave up 4 bases; unmatched junction bases: 7.

The sample holds a few counts of this clonotype. The chain recombines TRBV30 with TRBJ1-4; D may be TRBD1 (5 bases). The CDR3 has 13 residues. Trimming pared 3 bases from V and 7 bases from J, leaving 12 bases between. Germline V gives CDR1 GTSNPN, CDR2 SVGIG (reference sequence). CDR3 sequence (DNA): TGTGCCTGGAGCAGGGTCGAGAGTGAAAAACTGTTTTTT. This codes for CAWSRVESEKLFF.

Only one count was recorded for this clonotype. V is TRBV5-8 and J is TRBJ2-5, with a possible D match to TRBD1 (9 bases). There are 16 residues in the CDR3. V was shortened by 4 bases and J by 3 bases, with 19 bases between the two germline ends. The germline V gene has CDR1 SGHTS and CDR2 YDEGEE. In DNA, the CDR3 is TGTGCCAGCAGCCCGGGAGGGACAGGGCTTGAAGAGACCCAGTACTTC. Amino acid sequence: CASSPGGTGLEETQYF.

This clonotype was detected many times. This chain links TRBV7-2 with TRBJ1-2; D is uncertain. V shed 5 bases and J shed 14 bases, with 15 bases lying between them. Germline V gene data show CDR1 as SGHTA and CDR2 as FQGNSA. The CDR3 spans 11 residues. The CDR3 bases are TGTGCCAGCAGCAACCGACCTCCTAATACCTTC. Protein: CASSNRPPNTF.

This clonotype was counted ten times or more. This chain connects TRBV5-1 to TRBJ1-1; D is uncertain. V gave up 2 bases and J gave up 0 bases, with 11 bases separating them. This CDR3 has 15 amino acids. The germline V gene encodes CDR1 SGHRS and CDR2 YFSETQ. The CDR3 protein is CASSFGRTMNTEAFF. In DNA form, the CDR3 reads TGCGCCAGCAGCTTCGGCAGAACCATGAACACTGAAGCTTTCTTT. The variable domain in full, completed from reference TRBV5-1 and TRBJ1-1, reads KAGVTQTPRYLIKTRGQQVTLSCSPISGHRSVSWYQQTPGQGLQFLFEYFSETQRNKGNFPGRFSGRQFSNSRSEMNVSTLELGDSALYLCASSFGRTMNTEAFFGQGTRLTVV.

This clonotype was observed at least ten times. The rearrangement joins TRBV5-1 to TRBJ2-1; perhaps TRBD2 as D (6 bases). V was pared by 0 bases and J by 3 bases, with 10 bases between. The CDR3 has 15 amino acids. CDR1 is SGHRS, CDR2 YFSETQ, per germline. The CDR3 is CASSLGLAHYNEQFF. In DNA, the CDR3 is TGCGCCAGCAGCTTGGGGCTAGCGCACTACAATGAGCAGTTCTTC.

Many counts were recorded for this clonotype. This chain connects TRBV6-2 or TRBV6-3 to TRBJ2-1; D not resolved. Germline CDR1 MNHEY, CDR2 SVGEGT. The CDR3 length is 13 residues. Trimming cost V 8 bases and J 8 bases, with 16 bases left between them. CDR3 amino acids: CASRNLRLDEQFF. The CDR3 coding sequence is TGTGCCAGCCGAAACCTACGACTGGATGAGCAGTTCTTC.

This clonotype was counted at least ten times. The chain combines TRBV20-1 with TRBJ2-1; TRBD2 agrees at 11 bases. The germline CDR1 and CDR2 sequences are DFQATT and SNEGSKA (reference sequence). V shed 5 bases, J shed 0 bases, and the junction held 9 bases outside the gene matches. The CDR3 runs to 17 residues. The CDR3 protein is CSAARLAGRSSYNEQFF. The CDR3 DNA reads as TGCAGTGCTGCTAGACTAGCGGGGAGGAGCTCCTACAATGAGCAGTTCTTC.

This clonotype was detected only a few times. CDR3 sequence: CASSLATSGSAVYNEQFF. The CDR3 bases are TGTGCCAGCAGCTTAGCCACTAGCGGGAGCGCGGTCTACAATGAGCAGTTCTTC. The rearrangement joins TRBV7-2 to TRBJ2-1, with 11 bases identical to TRBD2. The CDR3 totals 18 residues. V shed 0 bases, J shed 3 bases, and the junction held 7 bases outside the gene matches. Germline V gene data show CDR1 as SGHTA and CDR2 as FQGNSA.

This clonotype was found many times. The CDR3 is CATKQGVYGYTF. CDR3 nucleotide sequence: TGTGCCACCAAACAGGGAGTCTATGGCTACACCTTC. This sequence joins TRBV2 and TRBJ1-2, with D possibly TRBD1 on 6 matching bases. CDR1 is SNHLY, CDR2 FYNNEI, per germline. Trimming took off 10 bases at V and 4 bases at J, with 13 bases between the two ends. The length of the CDR3 is 12 residues.

As for this clonotype: At one end the junction does not follow the germline gene, possibly because of a read error. V gene TRBV2 combines with J gene TRBJ2-4; D is possibly TRBD2 (6 bases). CDR1 and CDR2 from the germline V gene are SNHLY and FYNNEI. The CDR3 is made up of 14 amino acids. CDR3 loop: CGSSEEVGGFGPYF. The CDR3 DNA sequence: TGTGGCAGCAGTGAAGAGGTAGGAGGGTTCGGTCCGTACTTC. The entire variable domain, with the rest obtained from reference TRBV2 and TRBJ2-4, is as follows: EPEVTQTPSHQVTQMGQEVILRCVPISNHLYFYWYRQILGQKVEFLVSFYNNEISEKSEIFDDQFSVERPDGSNFTLKIRSTKLEDSAMYFCGSSEEVGGFGPYFGAGTRLSVL.

This clonotype was counted only a few times. The V gene is TRBV18, the J gene TRBJ2-4; D is ambiguous. CDR1 KGHSH and CDR2 LQKENI come from the germline V gene. V lost 2 bases to trimming and J lost 8 bases, with 16 bases between them. The CDR3 is 15 residues long. The CDR3 DNA follows: TGTGCCAGCTCACCAGGTAGTGGACCAAATTACATTCAGTACTTC. Translated, it gives CASSPGSGPNYIQYF.